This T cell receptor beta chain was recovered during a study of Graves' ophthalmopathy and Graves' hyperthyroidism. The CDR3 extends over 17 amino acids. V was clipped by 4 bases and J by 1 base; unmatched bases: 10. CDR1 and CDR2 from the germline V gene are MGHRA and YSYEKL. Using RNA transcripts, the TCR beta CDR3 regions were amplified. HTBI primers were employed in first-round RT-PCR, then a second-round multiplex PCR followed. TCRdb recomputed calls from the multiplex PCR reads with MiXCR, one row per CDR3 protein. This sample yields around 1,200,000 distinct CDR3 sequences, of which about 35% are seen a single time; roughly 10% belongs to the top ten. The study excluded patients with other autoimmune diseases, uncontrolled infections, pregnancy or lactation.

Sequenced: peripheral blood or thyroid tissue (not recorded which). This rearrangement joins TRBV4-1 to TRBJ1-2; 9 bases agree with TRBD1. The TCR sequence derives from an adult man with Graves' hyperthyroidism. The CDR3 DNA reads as TGCGCCAGCAGCCCTAACCCGGGACAGGGACTTAACTATGGCTACACCTTC. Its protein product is CASSPNPGQGLNYGYTF.